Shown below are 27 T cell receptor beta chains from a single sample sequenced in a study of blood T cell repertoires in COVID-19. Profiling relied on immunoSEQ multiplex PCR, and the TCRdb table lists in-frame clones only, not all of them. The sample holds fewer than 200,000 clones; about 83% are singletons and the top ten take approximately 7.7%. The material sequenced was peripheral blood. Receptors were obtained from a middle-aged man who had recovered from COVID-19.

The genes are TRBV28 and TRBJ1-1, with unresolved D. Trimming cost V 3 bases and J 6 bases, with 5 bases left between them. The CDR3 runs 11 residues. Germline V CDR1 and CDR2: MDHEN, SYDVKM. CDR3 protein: CASSFEAEAFF. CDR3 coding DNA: TGTGCCAGCAGTTTTGAGGCTGAAGCTTTCTTT.

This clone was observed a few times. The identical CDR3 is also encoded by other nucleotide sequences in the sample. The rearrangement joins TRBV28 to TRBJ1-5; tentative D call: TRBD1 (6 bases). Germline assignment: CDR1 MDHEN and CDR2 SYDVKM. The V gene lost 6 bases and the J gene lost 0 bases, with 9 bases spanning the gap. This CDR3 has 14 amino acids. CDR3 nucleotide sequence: TGTGCCAGCAGAGGACAGTATAGCAATCAGCCCCAGCATTTT. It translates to CASRGQYSNQPQHF.

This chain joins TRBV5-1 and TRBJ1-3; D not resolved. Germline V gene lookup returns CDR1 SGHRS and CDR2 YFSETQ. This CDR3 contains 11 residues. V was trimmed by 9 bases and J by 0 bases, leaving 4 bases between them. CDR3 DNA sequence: TGCGCCACCTCCTCTGGAAACACCATATATTTT. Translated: CATSSGNTIYF.

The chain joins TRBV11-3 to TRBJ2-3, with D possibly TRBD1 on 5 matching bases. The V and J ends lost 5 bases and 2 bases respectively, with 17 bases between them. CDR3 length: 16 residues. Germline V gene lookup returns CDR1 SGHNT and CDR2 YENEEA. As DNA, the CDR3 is TGTGCCAGCAGCCCAGATGGACAACTAATCACAGATACGCAGTATTTT. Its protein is CASSPDGQLITDTQYF. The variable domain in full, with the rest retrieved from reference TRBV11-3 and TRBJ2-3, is EAGVVQSPRYKIIEKKQPVAFWCNPISGHNTLYWYLQNLGQGPELLIRYENEEAVDDSQLPKDRFSAERLKGVDSTLKIQPAELGDSAVYLCASSPDGQLITDTQYFGPGTRLTVL.

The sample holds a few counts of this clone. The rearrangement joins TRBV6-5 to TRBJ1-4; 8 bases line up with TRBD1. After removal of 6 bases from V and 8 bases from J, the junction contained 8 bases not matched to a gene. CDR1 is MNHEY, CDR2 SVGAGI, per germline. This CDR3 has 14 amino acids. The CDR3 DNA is TGTGCCAGCAGACAGGGGGGCGGTGACGAAAAACTGTTTTTT. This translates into CASRQGGGDEKLFF.

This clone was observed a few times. CDR3 region: CASRGVGELFF. The CDR3 coding sequence is TGTGCCAGCAGAGGGGTTGGGGAGCTGTTTTTT. The chain is built from TRBV27 and TRBJ2-2, with D possibly being TRBD1 (5 bases). This CDR3 comprises 11 residues. Trimming cost V 6 bases and J 8 bases, with 7 bases left between them. Germline values: CDR1 MNHEY, CDR2 SMNVEV (reference sequence).

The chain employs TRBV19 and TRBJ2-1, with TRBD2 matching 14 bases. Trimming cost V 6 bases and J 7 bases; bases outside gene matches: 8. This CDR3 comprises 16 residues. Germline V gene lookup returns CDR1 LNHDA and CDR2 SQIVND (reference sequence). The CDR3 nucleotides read TGTGCCAGTAGGCTGACTAGCGGGGGGGCAAGGAATGAGCAGTTCTTC. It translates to CASRLTSGGARNEQFF.

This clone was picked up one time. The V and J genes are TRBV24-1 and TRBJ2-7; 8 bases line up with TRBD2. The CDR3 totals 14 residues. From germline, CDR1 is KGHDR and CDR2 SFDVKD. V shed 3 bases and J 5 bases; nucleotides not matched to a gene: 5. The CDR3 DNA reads TGTGCCACCAGTGATAGCGGGAGAGGGGACGAGCAGTACTTC. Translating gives CATSDSGRGDEQYF.

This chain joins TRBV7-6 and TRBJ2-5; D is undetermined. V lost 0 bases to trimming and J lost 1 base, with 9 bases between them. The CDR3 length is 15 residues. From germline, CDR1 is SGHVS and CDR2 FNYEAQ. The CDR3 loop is CASSLAFQVQETQYF. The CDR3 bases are TGTGCCAGCAGCTTAGCGTTTCAGGTCCAAGAGACCCAGTACTTC.

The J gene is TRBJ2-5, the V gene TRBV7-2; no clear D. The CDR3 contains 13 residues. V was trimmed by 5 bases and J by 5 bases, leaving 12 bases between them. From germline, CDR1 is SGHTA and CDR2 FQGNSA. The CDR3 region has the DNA TGTGCCAGCAGCACCGACATTAGGGAGACCCAGTACTTC. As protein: CASSTDIRETQYF.

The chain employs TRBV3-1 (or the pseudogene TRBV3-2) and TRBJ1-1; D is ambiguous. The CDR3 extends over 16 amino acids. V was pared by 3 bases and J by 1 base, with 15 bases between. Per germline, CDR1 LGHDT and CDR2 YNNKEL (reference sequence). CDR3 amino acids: CASSHARGSPNTEAFF. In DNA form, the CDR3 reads TGTGCCAGCAGCCATGCCCGCGGCAGTCCGAACACTGAAGCTTTCTTT.

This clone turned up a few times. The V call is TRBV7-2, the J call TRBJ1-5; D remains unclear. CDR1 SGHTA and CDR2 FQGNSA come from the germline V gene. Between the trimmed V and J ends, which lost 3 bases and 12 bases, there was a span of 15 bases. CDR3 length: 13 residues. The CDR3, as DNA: TGTGCCAGCAGCTTGGGCGGGGTTCGTCGCCAGCATTTT. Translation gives CASSLGGVRRQHF.

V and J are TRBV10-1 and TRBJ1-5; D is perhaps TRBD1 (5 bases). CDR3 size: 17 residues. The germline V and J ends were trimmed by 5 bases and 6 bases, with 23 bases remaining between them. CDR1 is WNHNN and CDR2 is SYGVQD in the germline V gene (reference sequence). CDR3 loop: CASSFCLGTGESQPQHF. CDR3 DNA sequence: TGCGCCAGCAGTTTTTGTCTTGGTACAGGAGAAAGTCAGCCCCAGCATTTT.

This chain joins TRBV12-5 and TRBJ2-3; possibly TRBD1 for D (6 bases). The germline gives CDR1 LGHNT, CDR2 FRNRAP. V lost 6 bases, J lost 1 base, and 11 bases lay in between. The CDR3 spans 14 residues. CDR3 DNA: TGTGCTAGTGGCCAGAGACAGGGCACAGATACGCAGTATTTT. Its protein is CASGQRQGTDTQYF.

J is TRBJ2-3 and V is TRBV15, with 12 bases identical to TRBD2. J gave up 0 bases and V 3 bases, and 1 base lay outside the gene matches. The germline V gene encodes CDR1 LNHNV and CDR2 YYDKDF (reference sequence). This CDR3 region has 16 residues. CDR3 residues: CATSRGTSGSTDTQYF. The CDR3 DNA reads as TGTGCCACCAGCAGGGGGACTAGCGGGAGCACAGATACGCAGTATTTT.

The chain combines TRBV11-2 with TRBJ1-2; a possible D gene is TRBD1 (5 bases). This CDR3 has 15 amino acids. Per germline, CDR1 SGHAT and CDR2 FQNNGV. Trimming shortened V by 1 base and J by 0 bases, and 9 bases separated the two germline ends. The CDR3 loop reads CASSLGQGPNYGYTF. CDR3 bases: TGTGCCAGCAGCTTAGGGCAGGGTCCTAACTATGGCTACACCTTC.

The chain's CDR3 is CAISDPESGNSYEQYF. Written as DNA, the CDR3 is TGTGCCATCAGTGACCCGGAGAGCGGGAATTCCTACGAGCAGTACTTC. The chain couples TRBV10-3 to TRBJ2-7, with TRBD2 matching 7 bases. Germline CDR1 is ENHRY and CDR2 is SYGVKD. V lost 3 bases to trimming and J lost 1 base; unmatched junction nucleotides: 9. The CDR3 has 16 amino acids.

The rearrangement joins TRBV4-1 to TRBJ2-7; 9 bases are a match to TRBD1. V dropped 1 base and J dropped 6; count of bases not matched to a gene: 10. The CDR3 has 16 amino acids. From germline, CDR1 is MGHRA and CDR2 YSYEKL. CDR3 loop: CASSQVVDRGIGEQYF. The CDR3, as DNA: TGCGCCAGCAGCCAAGTGGTCGACAGGGGGATCGGCGAGCAGTACTTC.

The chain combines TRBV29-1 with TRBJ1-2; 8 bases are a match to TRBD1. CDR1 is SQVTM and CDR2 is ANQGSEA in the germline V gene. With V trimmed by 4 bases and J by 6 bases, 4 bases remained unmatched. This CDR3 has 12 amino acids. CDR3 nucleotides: TGCAGCGTTGTATCGACAGGGGATGGCTACACCTTC. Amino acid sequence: CSVVSTGDGYTF.

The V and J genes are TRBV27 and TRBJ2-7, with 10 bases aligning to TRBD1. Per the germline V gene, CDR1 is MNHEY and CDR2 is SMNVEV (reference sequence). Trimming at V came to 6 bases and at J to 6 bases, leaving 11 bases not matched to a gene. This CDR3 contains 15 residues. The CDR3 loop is CASRGWGTGVSEQYF. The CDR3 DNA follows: TGTGCCAGCAGAGGTTGGGGGACAGGGGTTTCCGAGCAGTACTTC.

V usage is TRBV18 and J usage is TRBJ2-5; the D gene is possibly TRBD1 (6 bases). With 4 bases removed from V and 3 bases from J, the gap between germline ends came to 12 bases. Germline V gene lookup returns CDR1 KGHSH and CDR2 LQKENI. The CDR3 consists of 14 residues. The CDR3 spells CASSLGTTEETQYF. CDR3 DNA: TGTGCCAGCTCACTCGGGACAACTGAAGAGACCCAGTACTTC. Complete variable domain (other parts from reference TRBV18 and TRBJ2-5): NAGVMQNPRHLVRRRGQEARLRCSPMKGHSHVYWYRQLPEEGLKFMVYLQKENIIDESGMPKERFSAEFPKEGPSILRIQQVVRGDSAAYFCASSLGTTEETQYFGPGTRLLVL.

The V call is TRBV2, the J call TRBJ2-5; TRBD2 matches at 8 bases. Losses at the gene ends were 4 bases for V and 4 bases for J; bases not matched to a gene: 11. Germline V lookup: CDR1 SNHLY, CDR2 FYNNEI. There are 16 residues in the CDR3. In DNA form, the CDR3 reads TGTGCCAGCAGTGCGTTCGGGAGGGCCAGGGGAGAGACCCAGTACTTC. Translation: CASSAFGRARGETQYF. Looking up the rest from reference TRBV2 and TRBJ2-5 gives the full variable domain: EPEVTQTPSHQVTQMGQEVILRCVPISNHLYFYWYRQILGQKVEFLVSFYNNEISEKSEIFDDQFSVERPDGSNFTLKIRSTKLEDSAMYFCASSAFGRARGETQYFGPGTRLLVL.

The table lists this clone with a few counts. CDR3 residues: CASSYFLDGYTF. In nucleotides, the CDR3 is TGTGCCAGCAGTTACTTCCTAGATGGCTACACCTTC. V is TRBV6-2 or TRBV6-3 and J is TRBJ1-2; D unclear. This CDR3 comprises 12 residues. Between the trimmed V and J ends, which lost 1 base and 6 bases, there was a span of 6 bases. Germline V CDR1 and CDR2: MNHEY, SVGEGT.

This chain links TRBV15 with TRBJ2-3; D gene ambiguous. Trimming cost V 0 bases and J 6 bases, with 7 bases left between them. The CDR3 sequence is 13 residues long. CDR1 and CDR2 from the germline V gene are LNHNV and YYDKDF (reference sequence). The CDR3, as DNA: TGTGCCACCAGCAGAGATCGAGCCGATACGCAGTATTTT. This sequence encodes CATSRDRADTQYF.

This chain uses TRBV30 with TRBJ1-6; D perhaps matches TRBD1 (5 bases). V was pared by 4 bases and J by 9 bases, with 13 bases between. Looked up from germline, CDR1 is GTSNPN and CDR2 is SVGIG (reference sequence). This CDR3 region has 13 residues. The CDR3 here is CAWTGGVGSPLHF. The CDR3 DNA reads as TGTGCCTGGACCGGGGGAGTGGGTTCACCCCTCCACTTT.

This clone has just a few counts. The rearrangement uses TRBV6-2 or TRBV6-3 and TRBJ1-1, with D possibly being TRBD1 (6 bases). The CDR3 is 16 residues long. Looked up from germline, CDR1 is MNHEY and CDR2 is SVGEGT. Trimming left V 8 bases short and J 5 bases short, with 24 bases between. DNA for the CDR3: TGTGCCAGCCGCCGGCGGGGGGCCACGCCAGGGACTGAAGCTTTCTTT. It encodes CASRRRGATPGTEAFF.

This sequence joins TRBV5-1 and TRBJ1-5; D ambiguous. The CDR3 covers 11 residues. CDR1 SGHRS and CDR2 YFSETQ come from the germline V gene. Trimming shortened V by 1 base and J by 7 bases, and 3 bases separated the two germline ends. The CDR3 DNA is TGCGCCAGCAGCTTGATACAGCCCCAGCATTTT. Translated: CASSLIQPQHF.